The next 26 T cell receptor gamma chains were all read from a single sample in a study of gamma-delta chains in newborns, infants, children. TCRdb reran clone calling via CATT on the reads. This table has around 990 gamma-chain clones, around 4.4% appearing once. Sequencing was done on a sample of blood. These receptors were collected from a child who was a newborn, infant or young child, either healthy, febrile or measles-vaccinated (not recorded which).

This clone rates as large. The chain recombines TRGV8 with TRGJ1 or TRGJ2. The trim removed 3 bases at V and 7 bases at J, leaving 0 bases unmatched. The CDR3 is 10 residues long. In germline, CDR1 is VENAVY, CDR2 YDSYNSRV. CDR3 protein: CATWDYKKLF. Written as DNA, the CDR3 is TGTGCCACCTGGGATTATAAGAAACTCTTT.

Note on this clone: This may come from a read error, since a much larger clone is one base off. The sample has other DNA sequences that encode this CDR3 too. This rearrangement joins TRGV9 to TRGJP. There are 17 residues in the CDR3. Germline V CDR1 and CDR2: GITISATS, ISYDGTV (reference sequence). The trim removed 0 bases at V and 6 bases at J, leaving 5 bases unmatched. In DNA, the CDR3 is TGTGCCTTGTGGGAGGTGCGCGGAGAGTTGGGCAAAAAAATCAAGGTATTT. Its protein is CALWEVRGELGKKIKVF.

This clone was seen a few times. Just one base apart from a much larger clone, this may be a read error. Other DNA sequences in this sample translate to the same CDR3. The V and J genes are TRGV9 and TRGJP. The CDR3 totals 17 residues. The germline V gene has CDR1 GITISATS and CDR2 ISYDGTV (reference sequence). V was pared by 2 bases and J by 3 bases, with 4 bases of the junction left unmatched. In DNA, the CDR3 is TGTGCCTTGTGGGAGGCCTCGCAAGAGTTGGGCAAAAAAATCAAGGTATTT. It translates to CALWEASQELGKKIKVF.

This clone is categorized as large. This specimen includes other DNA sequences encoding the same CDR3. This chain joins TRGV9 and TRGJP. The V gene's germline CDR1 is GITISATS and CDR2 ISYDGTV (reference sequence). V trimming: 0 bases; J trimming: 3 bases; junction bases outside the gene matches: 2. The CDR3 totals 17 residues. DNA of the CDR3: TGTGCCTTGTGGGAGGTGCAGCAAGAGTTGGGCAAAAAAATCAAGGTATTT. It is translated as CALWEVQQELGKKIKVF.

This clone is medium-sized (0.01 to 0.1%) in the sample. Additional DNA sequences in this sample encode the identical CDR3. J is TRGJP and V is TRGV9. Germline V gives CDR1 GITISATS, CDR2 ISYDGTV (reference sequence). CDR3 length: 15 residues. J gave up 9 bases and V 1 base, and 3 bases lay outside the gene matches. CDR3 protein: CALWEVRLGKKIKVF. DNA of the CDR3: TGTGCCTTGTGGGAGGTCAGGTTGGGCAAAAAAATCAAGGTATTT.

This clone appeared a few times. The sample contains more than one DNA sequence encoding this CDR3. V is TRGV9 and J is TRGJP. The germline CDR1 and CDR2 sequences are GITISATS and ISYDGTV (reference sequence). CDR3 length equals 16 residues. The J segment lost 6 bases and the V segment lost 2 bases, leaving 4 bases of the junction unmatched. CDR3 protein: CALWEELELGKKIKVF. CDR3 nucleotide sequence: TGTGCCTTGTGGGAGGAATTAGAGTTGGGCAAAAAAATCAAGGTATTT.

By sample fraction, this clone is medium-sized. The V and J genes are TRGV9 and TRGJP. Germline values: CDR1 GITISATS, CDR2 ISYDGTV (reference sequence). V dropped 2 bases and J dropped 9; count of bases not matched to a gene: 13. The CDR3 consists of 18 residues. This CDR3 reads CALWEDQRGALGKKIKVF. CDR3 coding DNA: TGTGCCTTGTGGGAGGACCAACGAGGTGCGTTGGGCAAAAAAATCAAGGTATTT.

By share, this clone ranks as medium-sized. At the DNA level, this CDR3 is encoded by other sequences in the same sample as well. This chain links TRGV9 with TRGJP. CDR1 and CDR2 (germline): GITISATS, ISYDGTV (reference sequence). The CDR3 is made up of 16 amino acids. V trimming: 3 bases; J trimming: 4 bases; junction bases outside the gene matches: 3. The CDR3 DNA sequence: TGTGCCTTGTGGGAGCCTCAAGAGTTGGGCAAAAAAATCAAGGTATTT. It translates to CALWEPQELGKKIKVF.

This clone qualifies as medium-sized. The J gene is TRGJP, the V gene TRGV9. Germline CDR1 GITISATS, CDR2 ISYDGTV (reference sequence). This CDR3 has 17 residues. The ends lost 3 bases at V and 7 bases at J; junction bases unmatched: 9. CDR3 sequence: CALWEMQVELGKKIKVF. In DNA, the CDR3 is TGTGCCTTGTGGGAGATGCAAGTCGAGTTGGGCAAAAAAATCAAGGTATTT.

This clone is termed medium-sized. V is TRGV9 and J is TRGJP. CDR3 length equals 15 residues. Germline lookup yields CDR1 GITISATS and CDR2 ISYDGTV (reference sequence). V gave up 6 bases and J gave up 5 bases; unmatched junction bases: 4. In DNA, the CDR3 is TGTGCCTTGTGGTTCGAAGAGTTGGGCAAAAAAATCAAGGTATTT. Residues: CALWFEELGKKIKVF.

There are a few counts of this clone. CDR3 in amino acids: CATWDGRNYKKLF. The CDR3 nucleotides are TGTGCCACCTGGGACGGGCGTAATTATAAGAAACTCTTT. The chain has TRGV4 and TRGJ1 or TRGJ2. CDR1 EGSTGY and CDR2 YDSYTSSV come from the germline V gene. Trimming cost V 4 bases and J 5 bases; bases outside gene matches: 8. The CDR3 runs 13 residues.

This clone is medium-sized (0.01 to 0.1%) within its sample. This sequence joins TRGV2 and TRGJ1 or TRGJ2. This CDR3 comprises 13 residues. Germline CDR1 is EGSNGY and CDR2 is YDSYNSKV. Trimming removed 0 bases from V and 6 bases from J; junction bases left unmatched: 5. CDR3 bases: TGTGCCACCTGGGACGGGCCGTCTTATAAGAAACTCTTT. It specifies CATWDGPSYKKLF.

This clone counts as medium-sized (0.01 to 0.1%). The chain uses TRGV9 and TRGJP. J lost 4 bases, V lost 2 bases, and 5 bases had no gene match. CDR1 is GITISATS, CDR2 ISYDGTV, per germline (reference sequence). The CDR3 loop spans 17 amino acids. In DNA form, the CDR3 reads TGTGCCTTGTGGGAGGCCGAACAAGAGTTGGGCAAAAAAATCAAGGTATTT. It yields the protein CALWEAEQELGKKIKVF.

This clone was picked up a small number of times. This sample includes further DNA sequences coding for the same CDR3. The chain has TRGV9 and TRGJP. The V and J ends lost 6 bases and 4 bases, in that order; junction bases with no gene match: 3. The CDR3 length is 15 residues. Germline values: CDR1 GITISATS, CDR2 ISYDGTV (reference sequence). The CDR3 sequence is CALWFQELGKKIKVF. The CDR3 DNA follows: TGTGCCTTGTGGTTTCAAGAGTTGGGCAAAAAAATCAAGGTATTT.

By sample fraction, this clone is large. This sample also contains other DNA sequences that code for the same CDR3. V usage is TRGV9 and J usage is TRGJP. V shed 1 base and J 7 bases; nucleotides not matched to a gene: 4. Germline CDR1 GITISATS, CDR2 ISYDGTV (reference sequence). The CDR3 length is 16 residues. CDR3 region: CALWEVSELGKKIKVF. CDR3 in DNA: TGTGCCTTGTGGGAGGTCAGTGAGTTGGGCAAAAAAATCAAGGTATTT.

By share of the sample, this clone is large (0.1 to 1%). The CDR3 region has the DNA TGTGCCTTGTGGGAATCCCCAGAGTTGGGCAAAAAAATCAAGGTATTT. It yields the protein CALWESPELGKKIKVF. The V gene is TRGV9, the J gene TRGJP. With 4 bases clipped from V and 6 bases from J, the junction kept 6 bases outside the gene matches. The CDR3 spans 16 residues. The V gene's germline CDR1 is GITISATS and CDR2 ISYDGTV (reference sequence).

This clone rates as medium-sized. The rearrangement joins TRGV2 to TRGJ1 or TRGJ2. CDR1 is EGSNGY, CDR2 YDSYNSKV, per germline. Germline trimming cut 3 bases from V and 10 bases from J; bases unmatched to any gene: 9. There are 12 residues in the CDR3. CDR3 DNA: TGTGCCACCTGGGACCAGGACCCCAAGAAACTCTTT. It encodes CATWDQDPKKLF.

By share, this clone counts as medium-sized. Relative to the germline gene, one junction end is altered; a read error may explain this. CDR3 amino acids: CASWSRELGKKIKVF. CDR3 bases: TGTGCCTCGTGGTCTAGGGAGTTGGGCAAAAAAATCAAGGTATTT. The rearrangement uses TRGV9 and TRGJP. CDR1 is GITISATS and CDR2 is ISYDGTV in the germline V gene (reference sequence). The CDR3 spans 15 residues.

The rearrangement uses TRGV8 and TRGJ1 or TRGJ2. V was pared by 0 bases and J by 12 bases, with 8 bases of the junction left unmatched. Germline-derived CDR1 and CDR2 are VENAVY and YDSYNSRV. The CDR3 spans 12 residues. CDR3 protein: CATWDRGPGKLF. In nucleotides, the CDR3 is TGTGCCACCTGGGATAGGGGGCCAGGGAAACTCTTT.

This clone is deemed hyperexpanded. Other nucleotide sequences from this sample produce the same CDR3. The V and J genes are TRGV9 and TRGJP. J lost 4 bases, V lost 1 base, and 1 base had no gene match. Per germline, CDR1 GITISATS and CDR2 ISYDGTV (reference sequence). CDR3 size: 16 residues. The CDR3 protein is CALWEVQELGKKIKVF. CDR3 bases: TGTGCCTTGTGGGAGGTTCAAGAGTTGGGCAAAAAAATCAAGGTATTT.

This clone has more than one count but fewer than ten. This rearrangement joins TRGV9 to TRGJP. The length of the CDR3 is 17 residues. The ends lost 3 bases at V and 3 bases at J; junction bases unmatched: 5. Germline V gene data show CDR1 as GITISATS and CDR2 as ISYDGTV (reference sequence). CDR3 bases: TGTGCCTTGTGGGAGATATCGCAAGAGTTGGGCAAAAAAATCAAGGTATTT. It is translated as CALWEISQELGKKIKVF.

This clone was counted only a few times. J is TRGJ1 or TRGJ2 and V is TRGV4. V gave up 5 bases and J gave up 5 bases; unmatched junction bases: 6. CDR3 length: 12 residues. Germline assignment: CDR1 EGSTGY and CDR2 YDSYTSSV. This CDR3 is CATWAKHYKKLF. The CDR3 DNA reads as TGTGCCACCTGGGCCAAGCATTATAAGAAACTCTTT.

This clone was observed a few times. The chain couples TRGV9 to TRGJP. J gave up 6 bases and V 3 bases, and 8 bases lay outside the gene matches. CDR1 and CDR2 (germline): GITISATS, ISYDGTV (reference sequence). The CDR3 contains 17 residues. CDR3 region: CALWEMQGELGKKIKVF. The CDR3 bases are TGTGCCTTGTGGGAGATGCAGGGAGAGTTGGGCAAAAAAATCAAGGTATTT.

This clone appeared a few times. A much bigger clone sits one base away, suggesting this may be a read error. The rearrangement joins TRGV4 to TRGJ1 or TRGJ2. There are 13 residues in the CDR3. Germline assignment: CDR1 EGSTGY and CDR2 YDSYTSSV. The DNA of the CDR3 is TGCGCCACCTGGGACGGGCGGTATTATAAGAAACTCTTT. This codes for CATWDGRYYKKLF.

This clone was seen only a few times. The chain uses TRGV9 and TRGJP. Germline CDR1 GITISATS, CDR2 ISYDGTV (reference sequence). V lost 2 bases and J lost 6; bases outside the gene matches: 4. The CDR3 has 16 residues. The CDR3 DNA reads TGTGCCTTGTGGGAGGCGACAGAGTTGGGCAAAAAAATCAAGGTATTT. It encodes CALWEATELGKKIKVF.

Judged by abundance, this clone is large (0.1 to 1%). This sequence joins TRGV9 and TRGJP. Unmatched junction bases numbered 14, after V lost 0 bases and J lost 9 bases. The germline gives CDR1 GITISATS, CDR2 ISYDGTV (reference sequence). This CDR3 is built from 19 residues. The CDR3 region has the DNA TGTGCCTTGTGGGAGGTGCCGAGAGGCACTTCGTTGGGCAAAAAAATCAAGGTATTT. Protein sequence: CALWEVPRGTSLGKKIKVF.